The source of this T cell receptor beta chain is a study of T cells in tuberculosis. As concerns this clone: The antigen is undetermined.

This CDR3 has 14 residues. The V gene lost 6 bases and the J gene lost 4 bases, with 15 bases spanning the gap. Germline V CDR1 and CDR2: ENHRY, SYGVKD. Here immunoSEQ multiplex PCR was the method, and the copy in TCRdb shows in-frame clones only, minus some. The table includes roughly 41,000 clones, 90% to 95% detected once. Study-level results: GMM-specific TCRs were nearer to active tuberculosis alpha repertoires, suggesting expansion.

The source is a donor aged 10-29 years with latent tuberculosis or without tuberculosis infection. Some clones in this sample may be carry-over from other donors' samples. The material sequenced was PBMCs. J is TRBJ2-5 and V is TRBV10-3; maybe TRBD2 (6 bases). The CDR3 coding sequence is TGTGCCATCAGCCCCGGGCCCGGGGGAGAGACCCAGTACTTC. It translates to CAISPGPGGETQYF.